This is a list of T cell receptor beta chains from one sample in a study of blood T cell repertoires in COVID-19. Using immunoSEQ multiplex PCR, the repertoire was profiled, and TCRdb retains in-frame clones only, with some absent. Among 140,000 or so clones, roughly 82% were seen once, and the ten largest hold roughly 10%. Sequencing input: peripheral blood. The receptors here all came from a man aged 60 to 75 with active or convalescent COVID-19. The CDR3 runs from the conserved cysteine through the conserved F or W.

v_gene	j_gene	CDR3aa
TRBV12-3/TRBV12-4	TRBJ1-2	CASSPDRNYGYTF
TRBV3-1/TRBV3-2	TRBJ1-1	CASSQAYAGEAFF
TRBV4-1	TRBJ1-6	CASSQEQQSSYNSPLHF
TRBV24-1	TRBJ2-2	CATSGSNTGELFF
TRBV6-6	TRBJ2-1	CASSLSGGATNEQFF
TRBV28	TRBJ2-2	CASSFPLDTGELFF
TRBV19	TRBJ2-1	CASRVTGGPYNEQFF
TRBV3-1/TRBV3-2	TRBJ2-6	CASSQANTASGANVLTF
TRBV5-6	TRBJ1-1	CASSPDSKNTEAFF
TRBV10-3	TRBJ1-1	CAIAGGTEAFF
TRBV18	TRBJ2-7	CASSPQGFKDEQYF
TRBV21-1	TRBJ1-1	CAGLNAGEAFF
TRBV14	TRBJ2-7	CASSLGTSTTYEQYF
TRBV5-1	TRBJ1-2	CASSPERGAHGYTF
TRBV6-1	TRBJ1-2	CASSARQGARVDGYTF
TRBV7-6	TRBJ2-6	CATGFPGETGANVLTF
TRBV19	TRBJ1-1	CASTSGMSPRTEAFF
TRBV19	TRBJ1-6	CASSQGDRGGSPLHF
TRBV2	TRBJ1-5	CASSRAGGQQPQHF
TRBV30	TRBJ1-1	CAWFDIPTEAFF
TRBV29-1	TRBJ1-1	CSVVPGGNTEAFF
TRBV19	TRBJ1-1	CASSLAMNTEAFF
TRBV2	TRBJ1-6	CASSEGTGLNSPLHF
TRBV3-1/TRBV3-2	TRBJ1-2	CASSQDGGLHGYTF
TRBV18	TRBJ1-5	CASSPGRQGNQPQHF
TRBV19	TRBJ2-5	CARYYSGRETQYF
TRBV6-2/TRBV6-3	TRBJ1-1	CASSYRPTRGAQNEAFF
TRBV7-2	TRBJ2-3	CASSSRLAGDTDTQYF
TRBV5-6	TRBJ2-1	CASSLVDKYNEQFF
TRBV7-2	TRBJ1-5	CASSWTVQNQPQHF
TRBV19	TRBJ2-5	CASSIGLAGLGETQYF
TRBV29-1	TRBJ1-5	CSVLTDNQPQHF
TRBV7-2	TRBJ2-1	CASSSSGAWDEQFF
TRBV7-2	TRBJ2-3	CASRPPGGQEDTQYF
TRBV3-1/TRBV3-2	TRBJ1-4	CASSPLLRDSEKLFF
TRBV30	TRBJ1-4	CAWSVIFGGANEKLFF
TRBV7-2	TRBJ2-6	CASSLDGGTFSGANVLTF
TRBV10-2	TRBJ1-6	CASSESAVQDSPLHF
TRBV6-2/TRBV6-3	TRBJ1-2	CASSPGVYGYTF
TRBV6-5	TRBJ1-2	CASGPTVVSYGYTF
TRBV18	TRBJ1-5	CASSLTGTGDSNQPQHF
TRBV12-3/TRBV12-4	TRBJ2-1	CASSRDRDAEQFF
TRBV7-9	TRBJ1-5	CASSPGGSGNQPQHF
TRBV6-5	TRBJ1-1	CASRTGGFEAFF
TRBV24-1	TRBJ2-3	CATSDRTGSATDTQYF
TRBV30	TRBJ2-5	CAWSVSRTAFVETQYF
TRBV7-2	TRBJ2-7	CASSRGQGAWEQYF
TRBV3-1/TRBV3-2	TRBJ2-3	CASSRLPDTDTQYF